This T cell receptor beta chain was identified during a study of CD8 T cells in Susac syndrome. Reverse transcription of roughly 0.5 to 1 ug RNA was carried out with random hexamers. The method of amplification for TCR beta CDR3 was immunoSEQ multiplex PCR, covering 54 Vbeta and 13 Jbeta. TCRdb independently ran MiXCR on the immunoSEQ multiplex PCR reads; one entry per CDR3 protein. Of a few hundred thousand distinct CDR3 sequences in the sample, more than 85% were seen once. The length of the CDR3 is 14 residues. Germline CDR1 reads SQVTM; CDR2 reads ANQGSEA. Trimming cost V 0 bases and J 1 base, with 9 bases left between them. For this clonotype: Its antigen is unidentified.

Whole-study findings and limits: It was acknowledged in the study that its TCR sequencing and HLA analysis involved a relatively small number of individuals.

Sequencing of TCR beta was undertaken in CD8+ and CD4+ T cells derived from blood. The sequencing input was CD4+ T cells from PBMCs. This receptor was obtained from a human donor with multiple sclerosis. This rearrangement joins TRBV29-1 to TRBJ1-1, with D maybe TRBD1 (6 bases). This CDR3 reads CSVEETGTNTEAFF. The CDR3 coding sequence is TGCAGCGTTGAAGAAACAGGGACGAACACTGAAGCTTTCTTT. The whole variable domain, remainder taken from reference TRBV29-1 and TRBJ1-1, is SAVISQKPSRDICQRGTSLTIQCQVDSQVTMMFWYRQQPGQSLTLIATANQGSEATYESGFVIDKFPISRPNLTFSTLTVSNMSPEDSSIYLCSVEETGTNTEAFFGQGTRLTVV.